This T cell receptor (beta chain) was obtained from a study of technical replicates of blood from a handful of donors. Some clones are missing from TCRdb's copy, which holds only in-frame ones; the method was immunoSEQ multiplex PCR. Of around 54,000 clones detected, 90% to 96% appear once; the ten largest clones hold 0.35% to 0.45%. Trimming left V 1 base short and J 2 bases short, with 11 bases between. Germline loops: CDR1 MGHRA, CDR2 YSYEKL. The CDR3 covers 15 residues. The V and J genes are TRBV4-1 and TRBJ1-1; D gene unclear. Sequencing was performed on T cells isolated from PBMCs. This TCR was sampled from a human donor in good health. The CDR3 reads CASSQVSVSNTEAFF. CDR3 DNA: TGCGCCAGCAGCCAAGTTTCGGTGTCTAACACTGAAGCTTTCTTT.